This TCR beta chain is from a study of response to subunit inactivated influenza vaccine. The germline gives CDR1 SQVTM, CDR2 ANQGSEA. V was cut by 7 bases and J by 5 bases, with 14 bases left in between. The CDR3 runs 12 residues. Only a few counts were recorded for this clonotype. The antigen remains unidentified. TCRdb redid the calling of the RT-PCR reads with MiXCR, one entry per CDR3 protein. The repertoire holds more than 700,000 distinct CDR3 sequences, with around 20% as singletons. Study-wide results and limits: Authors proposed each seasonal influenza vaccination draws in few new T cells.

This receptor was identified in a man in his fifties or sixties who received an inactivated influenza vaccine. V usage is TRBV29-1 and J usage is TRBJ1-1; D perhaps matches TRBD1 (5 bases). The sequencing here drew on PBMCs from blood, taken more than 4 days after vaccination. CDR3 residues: CSAGGVWTEAFF. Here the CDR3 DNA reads TGCAGCGCCGGAGGGGTGTGGACTGAAGCTTTCTTT. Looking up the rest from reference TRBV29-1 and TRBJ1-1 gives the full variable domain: SAVISQKPSRDICQRGTSLTIQCQVDSQVTMMFWYRQQPGQSLTLIATANQGSEATYESGFVIDKFPISRPNLTFSTLTVSNMSPEDSSIYLCSAGGVWTEAFFGQGTRLTVV.